Listed below are T cell receptor beta chains from one sample, sequenced in a study of T cells after yellow fever vaccination. TCRdb reprocessed the 5' RACE reads with MiXCR, giving one entry per CDR3 protein. This table holds 310,000 or so distinct CDR3 sequences, less than 4.5% found once. The source was PBMCs, collected on the day of the yellow fever booster vaccination. Receptors originate from a man aged 18 to 30 who received the YFV17D yellow fever vaccine. Each CDR3 is given without its conserved first and last residue. Fields, in order: CDR3 protein, V gene, J gene.

CDR3 protein: ATLPLGGITGELF
V gene: TRBV15
J gene: TRBJ2-2

CDR3 protein: ATLQGPVDGYT
V gene: TRBV6-1
J gene: TRBJ1-2

CDR3 protein: ASSSEGQGDEAF
V gene: TRBV7-8
J gene: TRBJ1-1

CDR3 protein: SVETRIQETQY
V gene: TRBV29-1
J gene: TRBJ2-5

CDR3 protein: ASRSVRGEETQY
V gene: TRBV7-6
J gene: TRBJ2-5

CDR3 protein: ASSYYRQTEAF
V gene: TRBV6-5
J gene: TRBJ1-1

CDR3 protein: ASRSSGGTYNEQF
V gene: TRBV5-1
J gene: TRBJ2-1

CDR3 protein: ASRDRELTTDTQY
V gene: TRBV6-6
J gene: TRBJ2-3

CDR3 protein: AWSVRGAGETQY
V gene: TRBV30
J gene: TRBJ2-5

CDR3 protein: ASSPGTGARRGYT
V gene: TRBV3-1
J gene: TRBJ1-2

CDR3 protein: AISKDIFGDTQY
V gene: TRBV10-3
J gene: TRBJ2-3

CDR3 protein: SVISTGSNQPQH
V gene: TRBV29-1
J gene: TRBJ1-5

CDR3 protein: ASSPYTNTEAF
V gene: TRBV5-5
J gene: TRBJ1-1

CDR3 protein: ASSPRPYTEAF
V gene: TRBV18
J gene: TRBJ1-1

CDR3 protein: ASSSGGQGADYGYT
V gene: TRBV5-1
J gene: TRBJ1-2

CDR3 protein: ASSPQLNTEAF
V gene: TRBV3-1
J gene: TRBJ1-1

CDR3 protein: ASSPSSGGAREQF
V gene: TRBV28
J gene: TRBJ2-1

CDR3 protein: ASSLFSSSYNEQF
V gene: TRBV5-1
J gene: TRBJ2-1

CDR3 protein: ASSLTGNTEAF
V gene: TRBV5-1
J gene: TRBJ1-1

CDR3 protein: ASSFGTPARGGLA
V gene: TRBV11-2
J gene: TRBJ2-1

CDR3 protein: SVEGTGAYEQY
V gene: TRBV29-1
J gene: TRBJ2-7

CDR3 protein: ASSNDREETQY
V gene: TRBV7-7
J gene: TRBJ2-5

CDR3 protein: SARVIGAADQPQH
V gene: TRBV20-1
J gene: TRBJ1-5

CDR3 protein: ASRRNTEAF
V gene: TRBV12-3/TRBV12-4
J gene: TRBJ1-1

CDR3 protein: ASSGGTAQETQY
V gene: TRBV9
J gene: TRBJ2-5

CDR3 protein: ASSLERGSYNEQF
V gene: TRBV7-2
J gene: TRBJ2-1

CDR3 protein: ASSPRGDGEAF
V gene: TRBV18
J gene: TRBJ1-1

CDR3 protein: ASSPGDRGHEQY
V gene: TRBV27
J gene: TRBJ2-7

CDR3 protein: SAPQQQTGTSYGYT
V gene: TRBV20-1
J gene: TRBJ1-2

CDR3 protein: ASSPYFGERTNEKLF
V gene: TRBV19
J gene: TRBJ1-4

CDR3 protein: ASSLLAGGVNEQF
V gene: TRBV5-1
J gene: TRBJ2-1

CDR3 protein: ASSRNLVDTQY
V gene: TRBV7-2
J gene: TRBJ2-3

CDR3 protein: ASTYGTSGLQETQY
V gene: TRBV12-3/TRBV12-4
J gene: TRBJ2-5

CDR3 protein: ASSRLSQFQETQY
V gene: TRBV5-1
J gene: TRBJ2-5

CDR3 protein: ASSQDGGTIY
V gene: TRBV4-2
J gene: TRBJ1-3

CDR3 protein: ASSQGLQDTQY
V gene: TRBV6-5
J gene: TRBJ2-3

CDR3 protein: ASSLRGANQPQH
V gene: TRBV11-2
J gene: TRBJ1-5

CDR3 protein: SARDLREYNEQF
V gene: TRBV20-1
J gene: TRBJ2-1

CDR3 protein: ASSLGQGVDEQY
V gene: TRBV2
J gene: TRBJ2-7

CDR3 protein: ASSPGQGFYEQY
V gene: TRBV7-2
J gene: TRBJ2-7

CDR3 protein: ASGGQPSYEQY
V gene: TRBV3-1
J gene: TRBJ2-7

CDR3 protein: ASSPGPPATYGYT
V gene: TRBV7-2
J gene: TRBJ1-2

CDR3 protein: ASSFQGTDGYT
V gene: TRBV6-5
J gene: TRBJ1-2

CDR3 protein: ATSSGGAGDTQY
V gene: TRBV15
J gene: TRBJ2-3

CDR3 protein: ASTPDLFSGNTIY
V gene: TRBV6-2/TRBV6-3
J gene: TRBJ1-3

CDR3 protein: AIRGPGFLYGYT
V gene: TRBV10-3
J gene: TRBJ1-2

CDR3 protein: ASSSAADAVYGYT
V gene: TRBV5-1
J gene: TRBJ1-2

CDR3 protein: ASSSPYEQF
V gene: TRBV7-9
J gene: TRBJ2-1

CDR3 protein: ASSLALDRALHEQF
V gene: TRBV7-8
J gene: TRBJ2-1

CDR3 protein: ATSRSLGGGAWETQY
V gene: TRBV15
J gene: TRBJ2-5

CDR3 protein: ASKQRGYGYT
V gene: TRBV6-5
J gene: TRBJ1-2

CDR3 protein: ASSLEGGLQPQH
V gene: TRBV5-5
J gene: TRBJ1-5

CDR3 protein: ASSALEGYGISEQY
V gene: TRBV6-4
J gene: TRBJ2-7

CDR3 protein: ASRESYNSPLH
V gene: TRBV9
J gene: TRBJ1-6

CDR3 protein: ASSQRGTSGADTDTQY
V gene: TRBV7-9
J gene: TRBJ2-3

CDR3 protein: ASSLVVRPYEQY
V gene: TRBV7-9
J gene: TRBJ2-7

CDR3 protein: ASGQGVHGNTIY
V gene: TRBV13
J gene: TRBJ1-3

CDR3 protein: ASSLTTPTDTQY
V gene: TRBV12-3/TRBV12-4
J gene: TRBJ2-3

CDR3 protein: ASSAGQGESGANVLT
V gene: TRBV5-1
J gene: TRBJ2-6

CDR3 protein: ASSPQRGLTAF
V gene: TRBV12-3/TRBV12-4
J gene: TRBJ1-1